This TCR beta chain was observed in a study of blood T cell repertoires in COVID-19. Study-level background: Collection of acute and convalescent COVID-19 samples took place in the United States, Italy and Spain. T cells, B-cell-depleted T cells, or PBMCs provided the cDNA or gDNA that served as material.

Trimming removed 3 bases at V and 1 base at J, with 12 bases between. The germline V gene encodes CDR1 WSHSY and CDR2 SAAADI. This CDR3 spans 15 amino acids. The Seattle patients, enrolled during active infection, were followed longitudinally. Original processing notes: Reference gene primer amplification gave nucleated cell count estimates. The protocol was immunoSEQ multiplex PCR, while the TCRdb copy is restricted to in-frame clones and leaves out a portion. That table gives V, J and clone size, and the DNA gave D and trimming. The top ten clones hold 5.2% of a sample with about 210,000 clones, 82% of them seen once.

This chain connects TRBV10-2 to TRBJ1-1; D is unresolved. The sequence came from a woman aged 70-85 years with COVID-19, enrolled during active disease. Sequencing input: peripheral blood. CDR3 DNA: TGCGCCAGCAGTGACCGAGGGAGGAAGAACACTGAAGCTTTCTTT. It translates to CASSDRGRKNTEAFF.